The 3 T cell receptor beta chains reported below all come from one sample, sequenced in a study of T cell responses to AZD1222 COVID-19 vaccine. The table came from immunoSEQ multiplex PCR; TCRdb's copy has only in-frame clones and leaves some out. The table includes tens of thousands of clones, 85% to 90% detected once. The sample here was peripheral blood, taken on day 0 of AZD1222 vaccination. The source is an adult in good health.

The chain couples TRBV3-1 (or the pseudogene TRBV3-2) to TRBJ1-4, with D hard to call. The CDR3 runs 14 residues. Germline CDR1 and CDR2: LGHDT and YNNKEL (reference sequence). V was clipped by 4 bases and J by 0 bases, with 6 bases between them. The CDR3 sequence is CASSPTATNEKLFF. CDR3 in DNA: TGTGCCAGCAGCCCGACGGCAACTAATGAAAAACTGTTTTTT.

V usage is TRBV18 and J usage is TRBJ2-2; either TRBD1 or TRBD2 may supply D (5 bases each). CDR3 length equals 16 residues. From germline, CDR1 is KGHSH and CDR2 LQKENI. V lost 2 bases to trimming and J lost 0 bases, with 10 bases between them. The CDR3 nucleotides are TGTGCCAGCTCACCAAATCTGGGGGCGAACACCGGGGAGCTGTTTTTT. Translating it yields CASSPNLGANTGELFF. Supplemented by reference TRBV18 and TRBJ2-2, the full variable domain reads NAGVMQNPRHLVRRRGQEARLRCSPMKGHSHVYWYRQLPEEGLKFMVYLQKENIIDESGMPKERFSAEFPKEGPSILRIQQVVRGDSAAYFCASSPNLGANTGELFFGEGSRLTVL.

The CDR3 DNA is TGTGCCAGCACCGTCAGCATGAGAGAGACCCAGTACTTC. It codes for CASTVSMRETQYF. The J gene is TRBJ2-5, the V gene TRBV12-3 or TRBV12-4; D gene ambiguous. Trimming shortened V by 7 bases and J by 4 bases, and 13 bases separated the two germline ends. This CDR3 is 13 amino acids long.